This entry lists 28 T cell receptor beta chains sequenced from one sample in a study of cytomegalovirus exposure and HLA in healthy donors. PCR primers comprised 60 Vbeta and 13 Jbeta primers. Data came from immunoSEQ multiplex PCR; TCRdb stores just in-frame clones and leaves some out. The profile shows approximately 100,000 clones, roughly 74% of them singletons. Sample: PBMCs. The receptors here all came from a man between 35 and 55 years old in good health and CMV-seronegative.

The chain links TRBV27 to TRBJ2-7, with 11 positions matching TRBD2. The V and J ends lost 3 bases and 3 bases, in that order; junction bases with no gene match: 4. The CDR3 sequence is 15 residues long. Germline V CDR1 and CDR2: MNHEY, SMNVEV (reference sequence). In nucleotides, the CDR3 is TGTGCCAGCAGTTTGGTCGGGACTAGCGGCTACGAGCAGTACTTC. It encodes CASSLVGTSGYEQYF.

V gene TRBV19 combines with J gene TRBJ2-3; 8 bases line up with TRBD2. This CDR3 has 15 residues. The junction had 5 bases not matched to a gene; V was cut back by 3 bases and J by 3 bases. Germline CDR1 LNHDA, CDR2 SQIVND (reference sequence). The CDR3 nucleotides read TGTGCCAGTAGTATGGATCGGGAGGGGACAGATACGCAGTATTTT. This gives the protein CASSMDREGTDTQYF.

This chain connects TRBV5-1 to TRBJ2-3; TRBD1 aligns across 7 bases. The CDR3 has 16 residues. J gave up 3 bases and V 0 bases, and 7 bases lay outside the gene matches. Per the germline V gene, CDR1 is SGHRS and CDR2 is YFSETQ. The CDR3 region is CASSLGDLQGTDTQYF. CDR3 coding DNA: TGCGCCAGCAGCTTGGGGGACCTACAGGGGACAGATACGCAGTATTTT.

The CDR3 loop is CASRRSGRGTDTQYF. The CDR3 nucleotides read TGCGCCAGCAGGAGGAGTGGGAGAGGCACAGATACGCAGTATTTT. The V and J genes are TRBV5-1 and TRBJ2-3; a weak D match, TRBD2 (5 bases). Germline V gene lookup returns CDR1 SGHRS and CDR2 YFSETQ. The V end was cut by 5 bases, the J end by 1 base, with 14 bases between. This CDR3 has 15 amino acids.

This clone was counted once. The chain employs TRBV5-4 and TRBJ1-3; D gene uncertain. CDR1 SGHNT and CDR2 YYREEE come from the germline V gene (reference sequence). The CDR3 runs to 18 residues. V dropped 2 bases and J dropped 1 base, with 19 bases sitting between them. The CDR3 sequence is CASSLTSRFSSSGNTIYF. DNA for the CDR3: TGTGCCAGCAGCTTAACGTCCAGGTTCTCATCTTCTGGAAACACCATATATTTT. Together with reference TRBV5-4 and TRBJ1-3, the CDR3 gives the full variable domain: ETGVTQSPTHLIKTRGQQVTLRCSSQSGHNTVSWYQQALGQGPQFIFQYYREEENGRGNFPPRFSGLQFPNYSSELNVNALELDDSALYLCASSLTSRFSSSGNTIYFGEGSWLTVV.

The chain combines TRBV5-6 with TRBJ1-2; D is unclear. Trimming removed 5 bases at V and 6 bases at J, with 14 bases between. The CDR3 totals 13 residues. Germline lookup yields CDR1 SGHDT and CDR2 YYEEEE. CDR3 coding DNA: TGTGCCAGCAGGTTCGAAGGTCGGGATGGCTACACCTTC. It is translated as CASRFEGRDGYTF. Full variable domain (outside the CDR3, taken from reference TRBV5-6 and TRBJ1-2): DAGVTQSPTHLIKTRGQQVTLRCSPKSGHDTVSWYQQALGQGPQFIFQYYEEEERQRGNFPDRFSGHQFPNYSSELNVNALLLGDSALYLCASRFEGRDGYTFGSGTRLTVV.

CDR3 DNA sequence: TGTGCCAGCAGTTTCTCAACCGGGACAGGGGGTTATGGCTACACCTTC. It encodes CASSFSTGTGGYGYTF. V gene TRBV27 combines with J gene TRBJ1-2; 11 nucleotides align to TRBD1. The CDR3 contains 16 residues. Germline-derived CDR1 and CDR2 are MNHEY and SMNVEV (reference sequence). Unmatched junction bases numbered 8, after V lost 3 bases and J lost 5 bases.

The genes are TRBV21-1 and TRBJ2-7; TRBD1, the D gene given by the table, was not confirmed from the DNA. TRBV21-1 is reported as a pseudogene. The CDR3 has 14 residues. The CDR3 DNA reads as TGTGCCAGCAGCACCCCGGGACAGGGCTACGAGCAGTACTTC. It specifies CASSTPGQGYEQYF.

This clone was detected a few times. CDR3 bases: TGTGCCAGCAGTACCGGGGGGGCTACCTATGGCTACACCTTC. This gives the protein CASSTGGATYGYTF. The chain joins TRBV28 to TRBJ1-2; D perhaps matches TRBD1 (6 bases). V was pared by 5 bases and J by 4 bases, with 14 bases between. Germline values: CDR1 MDHEN, CDR2 SYDVKM. The CDR3 spans 14 residues.

This chain links TRBV27 with TRBJ2-1; D might be TRBD1 (6 bases). V lost 5 bases and J 7 bases, leaving 15 bases between the germline ends. This CDR3 spans 14 amino acids. Germline lookup yields CDR1 MNHEY and CDR2 SMNVEV (reference sequence). CDR3 in DNA: TGTGCCAGCAGTGCTTATGGGGGCCGAAATGAGCAGTTCTTC. Protein sequence: CASSAYGGRNEQFF.

This clone was seen only a few times. CDR3 DNA sequence: TGTGCCAGTAGTATTATACCGGGACAGGGAGTTGAAGCTTTCTTT. Translated, it gives CASSIIPGQGVEAFF. The V call is TRBV19, the J call TRBJ1-1, with 9 nucleotides matching TRBD1. The junction had 9 bases not matched to a gene; V was cut back by 3 bases and J by 7 bases. Germline V lookup: CDR1 LNHDA, CDR2 SQIVND (reference sequence). The CDR3 sequence is 15 residues long.

The chain uses TRBV5-1 and TRBJ2-7; TRBD2 agrees at 13 bases. The CDR3 covers 16 residues. Germline loops: CDR1 SGHRS, CDR2 YFSETQ. Trimming at V came to 4 bases and at J to 5 bases, leaving 9 bases not matched to a gene. CDR3 nucleotides: TGCGCCAGCAGCCCAAAGACTAGCGGGGGGTTAGACGAGCAGTACTTC. Its protein product is CASSPKTSGGLDEQYF.

The chain recombines TRBV5-1 with TRBJ2-2; TRBD2 agrees at 14 bases. Germline CDR1 and CDR2: SGHRS and YFSETQ. The junction had 3 bases not matched to a gene; V was cut back by 5 bases and J by 0 bases. This CDR3 is 17 amino acids long. CDR3 amino acids: CASRGTSGGTNTGELFF. CDR3 nucleotides: TGCGCCAGCAGGGGGACTAGCGGGGGAACGAACACCGGGGAGCTGTTTTTT.

The chain couples TRBV7-6 to TRBJ1-2, with 7 bases aligning to TRBD1. Looked up from germline, CDR1 is SGHVS and CDR2 is FNYEAQ. The CDR3 extends over 14 amino acids. The trim removed 4 bases at V and 2 bases at J, leaving 4 bases unmatched. This CDR3 is CASSSSGGNYGYTF. CDR3 in DNA: TGTGCCAGCAGCTCCTCAGGGGGGAACTATGGCTACACCTTC.

The rearrangement joins TRBV5-6 to TRBJ2-1, with 8 nucleotides matching TRBD2. CDR3 length: 16 amino acids. Trimming removed 4 bases from V and 6 bases from J; junction bases left unmatched: 12. Germline V gene sequence: CDR1 SGHDT, CDR2 YYEEEE. The CDR3 DNA is TGTGCCAGCAGCCTCCGACCCGGGGGGGCCGGCAATGAGCAGTTCTTC. It translates to CASSLRPGGAGNEQFF.

The chain links TRBV2 to TRBJ2-7; D possibly corresponds to TRBD2 (5 bases). Deletions cut 6 bases from V and 7 bases from J, with 19 bases between. The V gene's germline CDR1 is SNHLY and CDR2 FYNNEI. CDR3 length: 14 amino acids. CDR3 sequence reads: CASRRVVTSGEQYF. The CDR3 bases are TGTGCCAGCAGGAGGGTAGTTACATCTGGAGAGCAGTACTTC.

This clone has just a few counts. A read error may account for a junction end that differs from germline. The CDR3 coding sequence is TGTGCCAGCAGCCTAGCGGGCGGCACAGATACGCAGTATTTT. As protein: CASSLAGGTDTQYF. The chain links TRBV11-1 to TRBJ2-3, with 8 bases matching TRBD2. The CDR3 runs to 14 residues. Germline CDR1 is SGHAT and CDR2 is FQDESV (reference sequence).

The V and J genes are TRBV11-3 and TRBJ2-1; TRBD2 agrees at 8 bases. Germline CDR1 SGHNT, CDR2 YENEEA. The ends lost 5 bases at V and 7 bases at J; junction bases unmatched: 10. The CDR3 consists of 15 residues. CDR3 amino acids: CASSPGGVSGNEQFF. The CDR3 bases are TGTGCCAGCAGCCCGGGGGGGGTAAGTGGTAATGAGCAGTTCTTC.

J is TRBJ2-7 and V is TRBV5-1; 9 bases map to TRBD1. Germline CDR1 and CDR2: SGHRS and YFSETQ. Unmatched junction bases numbered 11, after V lost 3 bases and J lost 1 base. The length of the CDR3 is 17 residues. The CDR3: CASSSIRDRAESYEQYF. The DNA of the CDR3 is TGCGCCAGCAGCTCGATCCGGGACAGGGCAGAATCCTACGAGCAGTACTTC.

This clone has only a few counts. The chain carries TRBV5-1 and TRBJ1-1; TRBD1 agrees at 9 bases. The CDR3 consists of 14 residues. Germline V gives CDR1 SGHRS, CDR2 YFSETQ. V lost 3 bases, J lost 3 bases, and 3 bases stayed unmatched. The CDR3 sequence is CASSWDRVDTEAFF. Here the CDR3 DNA reads TGCGCCAGCAGCTGGGACAGGGTCGACACTGAAGCTTTCTTT.

This clone showed up just once. The rearrangement links TRBV19 to TRBJ2-5, with 7 bases that match TRBD1. The CDR3 extends over 15 amino acids. Germline V gene data show CDR1 as LNHDA and CDR2 as SQIVND (reference sequence). V shed 1 base, J shed 4 bases, and the junction held 6 bases outside the gene matches. The CDR3 protein is CASSIGQGMRETQYF. Written as DNA, the CDR3 is TGTGCCAGTAGTATAGGACAGGGAATGAGAGAGACCCAGTACTTC.

This clone has just one count. The genes are TRBV9 and TRBJ1-2; D is unclear. Trimming cost V 0 bases and J 8 bases, with 11 bases left between them. The CDR3 consists of 13 residues. CDR1 and CDR2 (germline): SGDLS, YYNGEE. The CDR3: CASSVVAGNGYTF. In DNA, the CDR3 is TGTGCCAGCAGCGTAGTAGCGGGGAACGGCTACACCTTC.

CDR3 nucleotides: TGTGCCAGCAGCCTAAATAGCAATCAGCCCCAGCATTTT. Its translation is CASSLNSNQPQHF. The chain couples TRBV7-2 to TRBJ1-5; no reliable D call. Germline lookup yields CDR1 SGHTA and CDR2 FQGNSA. With 5 bases removed from V and 0 bases from J, the gap between germline ends came to 5 bases. The CDR3 has 13 residues.

The rearrangement joins TRBV2 to TRBJ1-3; D is perhaps TRBD1 (5 bases). Germline V gene data show CDR1 as SNHLY and CDR2 as FYNNEI. The V gene lost 7 bases and the J gene lost 1 base, with 11 bases spanning the gap. The CDR3 is made up of 14 amino acids. Here the CDR3 reads CASNFRQSGNTIYF. The CDR3 DNA sequence: TGTGCCAGCAATTTTCGACAGTCTGGAAACACCATATATTTT.

As for this clone: Other DNA sequences in this sample translate to the same CDR3. The rearrangement joins TRBV4-2 to TRBJ2-7, with D possibly matching TRBD2 (8 bases). CDR3 length: 17 residues. Germline loops: CDR1 LGHNA, CDR2 YNFKEQ. Trimming removed 4 bases from V and 3 bases from J, with 22 bases in between. The CDR3 region is CASSLIGPQGTSYEQYF. The CDR3 coding sequence is TGTGCCAGCAGCCTGATAGGACCACAGGGGACTAGCTACGAGCAGTACTTC.

This clone showed up just a few times. The chain has TRBV7-9 and TRBJ1-1, with D unclear. CDR1 and CDR2 from the germline V gene are SEHNR and FQNEAQ (reference sequence). The CDR3 loop spans 17 amino acids. Trimming took 1 base from V and 0 from J, leaving 15 bases between them. The CDR3 here is CASSLDWQAYLNTEAFF. Written as DNA, the CDR3 is TGTGCCAGCAGCTTAGATTGGCAGGCGTACTTGAACACTGAAGCTTTCTTT.

This clone was seen more than once but under ten times. This chain links TRBV7-2 with TRBJ2-7; the D is unclear. CDR1 is SGHTA, CDR2 FQGNSA, per germline. V was pared by 0 bases and J by 4 bases, with 7 bases between. The CDR3 has 13 amino acids. CDR3: CASSLARNYEQYF. CDR3 nucleotide sequence: TGTGCCAGCAGCTTAGCGCGGAATTACGAGCAGTACTTC. Supplemented by reference TRBV7-2 and TRBJ2-7, the full variable domain reads GAGVSQSPSNKVTEKGKDVELRCDPISGHTALYWYRQSLGQGLEFLIYFQGNSAPDKSGLPSDRFSAERTGGSVSTLTIQRTQQEDSAVYLCASSLARNYEQYFGPGTRLTVT.

This clone was detected only a few times. The chain links TRBV12-5 to TRBJ1-6, with 8 nucleotides matching TRBD1. The CDR3 is 17 residues long. V was pared by 3 bases and J by 6 bases, with 10 bases of the junction left unmatched. Germline V gives CDR1 LGHNT, CDR2 FRNRAP. The chain's CDR3 is CASGLQHRQGINSPLHF. CDR3 bases: TGTGCTAGTGGTTTACAACACCGACAGGGGATTAATTCACCCCTCCACTTT.